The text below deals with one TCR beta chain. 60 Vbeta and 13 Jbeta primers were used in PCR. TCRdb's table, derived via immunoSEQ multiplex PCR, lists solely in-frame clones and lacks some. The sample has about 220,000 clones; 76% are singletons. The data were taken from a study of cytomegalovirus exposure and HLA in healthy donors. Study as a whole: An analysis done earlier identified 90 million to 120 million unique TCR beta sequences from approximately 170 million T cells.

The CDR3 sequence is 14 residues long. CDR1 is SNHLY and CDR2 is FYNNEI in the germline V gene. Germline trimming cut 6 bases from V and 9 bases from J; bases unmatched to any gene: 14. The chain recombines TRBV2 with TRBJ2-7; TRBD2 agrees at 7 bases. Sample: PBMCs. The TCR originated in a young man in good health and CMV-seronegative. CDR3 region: CASRGGSRSIGQYF. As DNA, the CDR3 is TGTGCCAGCAGGGGGGGGTCGAGGTCAATCGGGCAGTACTTC.